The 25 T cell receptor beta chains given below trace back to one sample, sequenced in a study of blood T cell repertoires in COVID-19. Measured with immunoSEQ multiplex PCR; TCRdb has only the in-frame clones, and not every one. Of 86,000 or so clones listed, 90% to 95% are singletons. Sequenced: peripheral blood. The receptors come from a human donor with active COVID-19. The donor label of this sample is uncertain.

The CDR3 coding sequence is TGTGCCAGCAGCTTGGTAGAGAGGGAGACCCAGTACTTC. Translated, it gives CASSLVERETQYF. The chain recombines TRBV5-4 with TRBJ2-5; no firm D call. The germline CDR1 and CDR2 sequences are SGHNT and YYREEE (reference sequence). V lost 0 bases to trimming and J lost 5 bases, with 8 bases between them. The length of the CDR3 is 13 residues.

The CDR3 reads CASSHAAPEQYF. The CDR3 DNA follows: TGTGCCAGCAGCCATGCGGCCCCCGAGCAGTACTTC. V is TRBV3-1 (or the pseudogene TRBV3-2) and J is TRBJ2-7; the D is unclear. The V and J ends lost 3 bases and 6 bases respectively, with 9 bases between them. This CDR3 is 12 amino acids long. Germline lookup yields CDR1 LGHDT and CDR2 YNNKEL (reference sequence).

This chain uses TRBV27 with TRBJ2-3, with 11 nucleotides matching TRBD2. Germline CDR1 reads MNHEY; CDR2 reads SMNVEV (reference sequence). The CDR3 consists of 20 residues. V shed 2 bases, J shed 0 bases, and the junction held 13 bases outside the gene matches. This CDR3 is CASSLIGSLAGGSSTDTQYF. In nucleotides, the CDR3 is TGTGCCAGCAGTTTAATCGGGTCGCTAGCGGGGGGATCTAGCACAGATACGCAGTATTTT.

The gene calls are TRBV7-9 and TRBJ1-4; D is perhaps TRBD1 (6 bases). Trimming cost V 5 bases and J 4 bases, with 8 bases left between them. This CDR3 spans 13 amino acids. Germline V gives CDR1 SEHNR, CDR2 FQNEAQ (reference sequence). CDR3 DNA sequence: TGTGCCAGCAGCCCACAGGGTAATGAAAAACTGTTTTTT. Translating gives CASSPQGNEKLFF. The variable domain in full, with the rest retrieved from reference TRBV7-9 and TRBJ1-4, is DTGVSQNPRHKITKRGQNVTFRCDPISEHNRLYWYRQTLGQGPEFLTYFQNEAQLEKSRLLSDRFSAERPKGSFSTLEIQRTEQGDSAMYLCASSPQGNEKLFFGSGTQLSVL.

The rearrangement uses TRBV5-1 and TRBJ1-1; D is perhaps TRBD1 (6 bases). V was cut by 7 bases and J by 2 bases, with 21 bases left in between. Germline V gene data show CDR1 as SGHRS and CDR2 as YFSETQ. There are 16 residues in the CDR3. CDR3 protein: CASLLGGASGNTEAFF. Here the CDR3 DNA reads TGCGCCAGCTTACTAGGGGGGGCGTCGGGAAACACTGAAGCTTTCTTT.

The CDR3: CASSPQDRAFYEQYF. As DNA, the CDR3 is TGTGCCAGCAGCCCTCAGGACAGGGCGTTCTACGAGCAGTACTTC. The chain recombines TRBV9 with TRBJ2-7, with 8 bases fitting TRBD1. Germline V gene sequence: CDR1 SGDLS, CDR2 YYNGEE. V was pared by 4 bases and J by 3 bases, with 9 bases of the junction left unmatched. This CDR3 is built from 15 residues.

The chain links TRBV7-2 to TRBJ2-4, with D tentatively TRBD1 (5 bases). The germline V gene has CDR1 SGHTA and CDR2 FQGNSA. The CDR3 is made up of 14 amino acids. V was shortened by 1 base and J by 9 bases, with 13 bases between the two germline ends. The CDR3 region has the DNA TGTGCCAGCAGCTTAGACTCAGGGTGGGGCATTCAGTACTTC. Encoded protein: CASSLDSGWGIQYF.

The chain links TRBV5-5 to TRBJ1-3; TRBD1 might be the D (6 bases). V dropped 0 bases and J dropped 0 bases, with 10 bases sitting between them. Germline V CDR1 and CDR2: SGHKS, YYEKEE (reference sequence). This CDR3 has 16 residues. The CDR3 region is CASSLEQGVSGNTIYF. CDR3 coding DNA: TGTGCCAGCAGCTTGGAACAGGGTGTCTCTGGAAACACCATATATTTT.

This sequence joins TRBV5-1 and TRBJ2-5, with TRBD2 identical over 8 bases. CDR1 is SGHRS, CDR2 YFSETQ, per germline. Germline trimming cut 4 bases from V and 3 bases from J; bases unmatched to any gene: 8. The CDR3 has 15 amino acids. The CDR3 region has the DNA TGCGCCAGCAGCCCCCCGGGAGCGGGAGAAGAGACCCAGTACTTC. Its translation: CASSPPGAGEETQYF.

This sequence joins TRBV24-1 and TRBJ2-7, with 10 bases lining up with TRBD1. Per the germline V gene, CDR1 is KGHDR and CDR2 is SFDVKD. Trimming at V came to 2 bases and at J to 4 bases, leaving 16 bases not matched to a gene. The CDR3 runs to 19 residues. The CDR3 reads CATSDSDTTRDRGKYEQYF. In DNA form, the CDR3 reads TGTGCCACCAGTGATTCCGACACGACCCGGGACAGGGGTAAATACGAGCAGTACTTC.

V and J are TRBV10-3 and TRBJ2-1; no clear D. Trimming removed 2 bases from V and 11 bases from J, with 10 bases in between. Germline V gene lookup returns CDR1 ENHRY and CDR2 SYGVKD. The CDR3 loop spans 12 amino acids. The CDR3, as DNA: TGTGCCATCAGTGAGCCGGCAGGCCAGCAGTTCTTC. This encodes CAISEPAGQQFF.

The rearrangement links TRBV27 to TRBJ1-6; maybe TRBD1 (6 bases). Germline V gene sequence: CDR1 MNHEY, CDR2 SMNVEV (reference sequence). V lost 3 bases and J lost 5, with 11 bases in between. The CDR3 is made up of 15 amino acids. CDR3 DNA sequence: TGTGCCAGCAGTTTCCAGGACAGTAATAATTCACCCCTCCACTTT. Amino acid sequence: CASSFQDSNNSPLHF.

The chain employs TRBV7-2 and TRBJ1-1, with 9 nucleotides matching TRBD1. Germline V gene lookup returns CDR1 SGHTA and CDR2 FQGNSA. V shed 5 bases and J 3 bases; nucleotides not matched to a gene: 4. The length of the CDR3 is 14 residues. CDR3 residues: CASSPQGADTEAFF. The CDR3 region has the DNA TGTGCCAGCAGCCCACAGGGGGCTGACACTGAAGCTTTCTTT.

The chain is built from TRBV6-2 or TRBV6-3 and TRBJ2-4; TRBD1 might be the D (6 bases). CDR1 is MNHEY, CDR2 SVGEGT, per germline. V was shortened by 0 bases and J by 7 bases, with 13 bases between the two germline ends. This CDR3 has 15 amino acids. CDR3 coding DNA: TGTGCCAGCAGTTACTCGACCCCAGGGGCGAACATTCAGTACTTC. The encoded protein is CASSYSTPGANIQYF.

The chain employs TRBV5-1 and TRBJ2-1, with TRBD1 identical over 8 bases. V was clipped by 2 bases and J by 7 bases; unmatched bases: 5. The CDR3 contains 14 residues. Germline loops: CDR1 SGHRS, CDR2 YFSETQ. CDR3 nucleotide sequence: TGCGCCAGCAGCTTTCAGGGGGCATCGAATGAGCAGTTCTTC. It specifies CASSFQGASNEQFF.

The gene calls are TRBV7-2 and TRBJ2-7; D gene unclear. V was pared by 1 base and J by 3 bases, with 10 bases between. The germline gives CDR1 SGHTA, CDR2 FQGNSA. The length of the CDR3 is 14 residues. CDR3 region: CASSLGTNNYEQYF. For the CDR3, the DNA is TGTGCCAGCAGCTTAGGTACTAATAACTACGAGCAGTACTTC.

The CDR3 DNA reads TGTGCCAGCAGCCCAATAATCTGGAGTGAGCAGTTCTTC. Its protein is CASSPIIWSEQFF. V gene TRBV14 combines with J gene TRBJ2-1; D not certain. The CDR3 sequence is 13 residues long. The V gene's germline CDR1 is SGHDN and CDR2 FVKESK. V was trimmed by 4 bases and J by 9 bases, leaving 13 bases between them.

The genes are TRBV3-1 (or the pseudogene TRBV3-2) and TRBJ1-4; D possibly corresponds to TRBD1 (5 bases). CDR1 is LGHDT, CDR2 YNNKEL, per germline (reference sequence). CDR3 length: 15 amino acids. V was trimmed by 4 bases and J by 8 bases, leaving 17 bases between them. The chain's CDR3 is CASSLAGRFGEKLFF. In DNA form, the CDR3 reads TGTGCCAGCAGCCTCGCAGGGCGCTTTGGGGAAAAACTGTTTTTT.

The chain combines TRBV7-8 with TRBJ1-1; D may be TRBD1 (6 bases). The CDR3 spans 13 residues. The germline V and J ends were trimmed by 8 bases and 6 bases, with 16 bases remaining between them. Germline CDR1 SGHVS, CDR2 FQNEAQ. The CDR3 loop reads CASRYAGDPEAFF. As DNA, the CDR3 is TGTGCCAGCCGCTACGCAGGGGATCCTGAAGCTTTCTTT.

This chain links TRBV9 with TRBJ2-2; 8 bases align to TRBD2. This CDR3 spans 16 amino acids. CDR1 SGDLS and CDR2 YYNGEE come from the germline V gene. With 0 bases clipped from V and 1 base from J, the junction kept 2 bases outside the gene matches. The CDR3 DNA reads TGTGCCAGCAGCGTAGATGCGGGGGGGAACACCGGGGAGCTGTTTTTT. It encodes CASSVDAGGNTGELFF.

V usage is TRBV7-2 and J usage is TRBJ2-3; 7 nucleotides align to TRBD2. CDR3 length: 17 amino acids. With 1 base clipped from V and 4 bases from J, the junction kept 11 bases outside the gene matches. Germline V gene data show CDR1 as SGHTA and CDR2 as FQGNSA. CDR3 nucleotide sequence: TGTGCCAGCAGCTTAGTGGGGGGAGGGATTTCACCAGATACGCAGTATTTT. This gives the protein CASSLVGGGISPDTQYF.

CDR3 amino acids: CASSADRAYEQYF. CDR3 bases: TGTGCCAGCAGCGCGGACAGGGCCTACGAGCAGTACTTC. The chain combines TRBV12-3 or TRBV12-4 with TRBJ2-7; TRBD1 agrees at 8 bases. The CDR3 covers 13 residues. J was trimmed by 2 bases and V by 6 bases; bases with no gene match: 3.

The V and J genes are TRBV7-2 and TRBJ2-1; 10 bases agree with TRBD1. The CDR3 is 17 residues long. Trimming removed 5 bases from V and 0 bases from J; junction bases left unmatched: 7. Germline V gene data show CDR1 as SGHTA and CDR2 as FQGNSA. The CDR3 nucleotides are TGTGCCAGCAGCAACCTTGGGGACAGGGGCTCCTACAATGAGCAGTTCTTC. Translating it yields CASSNLGDRGSYNEQFF.

The CDR3 region is CASSDGWGVNEQFF. The CDR3 region has the DNA TGTGCCAGCAGTGACGGATGGGGGGTCAATGAGCAGTTCTTC. V and J are TRBV6-1 and TRBJ2-1; the D gene is possibly TRBD2 (6 bases). The CDR3 has 14 residues. The germline gives CDR1 MNHNS, CDR2 SASEGT. V lost 3 bases to trimming and J lost 6 bases, with 12 bases between them.

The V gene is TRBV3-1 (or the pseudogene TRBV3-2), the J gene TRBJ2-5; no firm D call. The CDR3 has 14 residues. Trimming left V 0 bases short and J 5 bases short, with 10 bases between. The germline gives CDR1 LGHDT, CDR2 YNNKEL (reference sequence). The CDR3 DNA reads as TGTGCCAGCAGCCAAGATCTAGGTCGGGAGACCCAGTACTTC. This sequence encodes CASSQDLGRETQYF.